What follows describes a single TCR beta chain. This specimen belongs to a study of blood T cell repertoires in COVID-19. About the research overall: COVID-19 samples, acute and convalescent, were from the United States, Italy and Spain. The cDNA or gDNA used as material had been derived from T cells, B-cell-depleted T cells, or PBMCs.

Per the germline V gene, CDR1 is MNHNY and CDR2 is SVGAGI (reference sequence). Trimming shortened V by 6 bases and J by 4 bases, and 9 bases separated the two germline ends. There are 12 residues in the CDR3. Authors' data handling: Estimation of nucleated cell counts was performed using reference gene primer amplification. Only in-frame clones appear in the TCRdb table, and some are missing; sequencing was by immunoSEQ multiplex PCR. Clone size and the V and J calls come from that table; the DNA yielded D and trimming. This sample has approximately 280,000 clones; roughly nine tenths occur once, and the top ten carry around 2.1%.

The sequencing sample was made of peripheral blood. The TCR originated in a man aged 45-65 years with acute or convalescent COVID-19. The chain carries TRBV6-6 and TRBJ2-5; weak D call: TRBD2 (6 bases). The CDR3 loop reads CASSPGAETQYF. The DNA for the CDR3 is TGTGCCAGCAGCCCGGGAGCAGAGACCCAGTACTTC.